This entry concerns a single T cell receptor beta chain. Seattle researchers signed up patients amid active infection and tracked them longitudinally. This record comes from a study of blood T cell repertoires in COVID-19. About the research overall: Samples of COVID-19 (acute and convalescent) were obtained from the United States, Italy and Spain.

As originally analysed: How many nucleated cells were present was estimated from reference gene primer amplification. Produced via immunoSEQ multiplex PCR; TCRdb's table is partial and in-frame only. V and J calls and clone size are given by that table; D and trimming were obtained from the DNA. The sample lists approximately 160,000 clones, roughly 85% occurring once. The CDR3 has 15 amino acids. With 4 bases removed from V and 1 base from J, the gap between germline ends came to 11 bases. Germline loops: CDR1 SGHKS, CDR2 YYEKEE (reference sequence). The sequencing sample was made of peripheral blood. The chain is built from TRBV5-5 and TRBJ1-4, with D possibly being TRBD1 (6 bases). The receptor's source is a woman aged 55-69 years with COVID-19, enrolled during active disease. The CDR3 reads CASSPQGLTNEKLFF. CDR3 sequence (DNA): TGTGCCAGCAGCCCGCAGGGGCTAACTAATGAAAAACTGTTTTTT.